This T cell receptor (beta chain) was recorded in a study of shared clonotypes between healthy human individuals. Some clones are missing from TCRdb's copy, which holds only in-frame ones; the method was immunoSEQ multiplex PCR. The sample has over 850,000 clones; approximately 80% are singletons. Broader study findings: Rarefaction curves obtained for sorted subsets showed sequencing incomplete despite large depth.

For this clone: What it binds is not known.

CDR1 is MDHEN, CDR2 SYDVKM, per germline. The V gene lost 9 bases and the J gene lost 8 bases, with 12 bases spanning the gap. The CDR3 consists of 11 residues. The sequencing input was memory CD4+ T cells from PBMCs. The subset was: CD45RA-negative fraction. The chain links TRBV28 to TRBJ2-3; D gene unclear. This receptor was identified in a man younger than 30 in good health. Some clones in this sample may be carry-over from other donors' samples. DNA of the CDR3: TGTGCCAGTTCTGTGGAAGCTACGCAGTATTTT. Translated: CASSVEATQYF.